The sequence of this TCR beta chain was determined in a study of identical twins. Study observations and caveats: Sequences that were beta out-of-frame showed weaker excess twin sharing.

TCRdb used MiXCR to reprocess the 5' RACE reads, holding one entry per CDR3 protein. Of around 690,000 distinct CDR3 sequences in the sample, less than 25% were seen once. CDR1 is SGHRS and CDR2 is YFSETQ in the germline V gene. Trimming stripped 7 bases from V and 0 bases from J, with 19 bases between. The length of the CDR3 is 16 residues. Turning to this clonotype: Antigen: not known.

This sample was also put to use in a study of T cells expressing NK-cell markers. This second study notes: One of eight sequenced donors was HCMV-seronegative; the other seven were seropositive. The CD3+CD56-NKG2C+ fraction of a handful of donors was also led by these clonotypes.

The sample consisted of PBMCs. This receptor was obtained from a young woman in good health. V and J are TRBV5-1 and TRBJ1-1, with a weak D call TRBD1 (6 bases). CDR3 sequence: CASGENTGPMNTEAFF. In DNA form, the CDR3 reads TGCGCCAGCGGGGAGAATACAGGGCCCATGAACACTGAAGCTTTCTTT.